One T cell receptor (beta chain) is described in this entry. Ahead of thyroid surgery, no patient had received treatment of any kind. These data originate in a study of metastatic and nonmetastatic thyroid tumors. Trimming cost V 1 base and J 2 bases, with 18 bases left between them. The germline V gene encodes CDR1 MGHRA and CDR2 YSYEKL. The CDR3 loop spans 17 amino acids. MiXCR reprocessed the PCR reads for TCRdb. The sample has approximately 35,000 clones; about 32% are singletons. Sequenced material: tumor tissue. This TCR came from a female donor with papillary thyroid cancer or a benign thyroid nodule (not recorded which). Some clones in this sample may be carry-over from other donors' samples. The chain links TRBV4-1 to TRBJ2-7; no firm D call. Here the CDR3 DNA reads TGCGCCAGCAGCCAAGTTTTAGGCGAAGTGCCCGCCTACGAGCAGTACTTC. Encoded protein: CASSQVLGEVPAYEQYF.